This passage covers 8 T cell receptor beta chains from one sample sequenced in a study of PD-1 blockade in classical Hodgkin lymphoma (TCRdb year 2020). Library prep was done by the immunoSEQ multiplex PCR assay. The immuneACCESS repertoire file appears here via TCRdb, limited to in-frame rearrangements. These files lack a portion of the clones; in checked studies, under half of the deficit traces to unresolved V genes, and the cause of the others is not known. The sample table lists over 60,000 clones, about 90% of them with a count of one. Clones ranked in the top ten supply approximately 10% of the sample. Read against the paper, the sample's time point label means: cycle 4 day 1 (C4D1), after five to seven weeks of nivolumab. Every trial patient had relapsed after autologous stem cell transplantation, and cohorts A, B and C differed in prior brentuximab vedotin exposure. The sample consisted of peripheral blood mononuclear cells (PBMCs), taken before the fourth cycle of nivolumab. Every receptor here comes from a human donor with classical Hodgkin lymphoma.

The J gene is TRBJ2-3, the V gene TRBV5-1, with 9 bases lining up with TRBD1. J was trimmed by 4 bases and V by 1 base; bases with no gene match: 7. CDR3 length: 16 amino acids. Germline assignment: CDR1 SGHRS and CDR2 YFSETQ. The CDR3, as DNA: TGCGCCAGCAGCTTGAGTCGACAGGGGGGCCCAGATACGCAGTATTTT. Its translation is CASSLSRQGGPDTQYF.

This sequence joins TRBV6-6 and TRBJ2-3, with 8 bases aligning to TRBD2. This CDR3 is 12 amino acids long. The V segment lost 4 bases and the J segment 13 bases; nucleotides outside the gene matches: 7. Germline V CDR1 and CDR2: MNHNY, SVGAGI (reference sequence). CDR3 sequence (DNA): TGTGCCAGCAGTTCGAGCGGGGGTTCGGAGTATTTT. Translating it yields CASSSSGGSEYF.

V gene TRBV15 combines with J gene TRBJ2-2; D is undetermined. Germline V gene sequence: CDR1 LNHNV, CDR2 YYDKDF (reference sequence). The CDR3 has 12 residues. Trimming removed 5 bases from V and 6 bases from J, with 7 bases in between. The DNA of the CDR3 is TGTGCCACCAGCGTTAAGGCCGGGGAGCTGTTTTTT. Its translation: CATSVKAGELFF. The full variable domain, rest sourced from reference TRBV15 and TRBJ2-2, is DAMVIQNPRYQVTQFGKPVTLSCSQTLNHNVMYWYQQKSSQAPKLLFHYYDKDFNNEADTPDNFQSRRPNTSFCFLDIRSPGLGDTAMYLCATSVKAGELFFGEGSRLTVL.

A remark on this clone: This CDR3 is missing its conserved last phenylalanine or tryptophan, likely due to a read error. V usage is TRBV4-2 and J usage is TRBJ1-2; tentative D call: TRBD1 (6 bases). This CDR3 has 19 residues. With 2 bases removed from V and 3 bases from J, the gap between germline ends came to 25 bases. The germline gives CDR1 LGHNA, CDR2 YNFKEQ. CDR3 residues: CASSQNTGGASGNYYGYTL. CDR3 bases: TGTGCCAGCAGCCAAAATACCGGGGGGGCTTCGGGTAATTACTATGGCTACACCCTC.

The CDR3 spells CASSPSSGRVTEQYF. The CDR3 bases are TGTGCCAGCTCACCTTCTTCGGGGCGGGTAACCGAGCAGTACTTC. J is TRBJ2-7 and V is TRBV18; tentatively, D is TRBD1 or TRBD2 (5 bases each). The germline V gene has CDR1 KGHSH and CDR2 LQKENI. The length of the CDR3 is 15 residues. Deletions cut 3 bases from V and 6 bases from J, with 18 bases between.

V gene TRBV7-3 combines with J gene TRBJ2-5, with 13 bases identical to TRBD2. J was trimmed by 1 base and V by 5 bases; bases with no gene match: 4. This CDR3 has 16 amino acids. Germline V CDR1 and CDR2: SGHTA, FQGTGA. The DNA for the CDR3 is TGTGCCAGCAGCCTGGGGACTAGCGGGGTCCAAGAGACCCAGTACTTC. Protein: CASSLGTSGVQETQYF.

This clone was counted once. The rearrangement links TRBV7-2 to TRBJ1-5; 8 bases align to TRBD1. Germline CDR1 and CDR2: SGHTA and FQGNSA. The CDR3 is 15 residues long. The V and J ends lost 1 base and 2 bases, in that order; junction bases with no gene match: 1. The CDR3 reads CASSLEQGGNQPQHF. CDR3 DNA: TGTGCCAGCAGCTTAGAACAGGGGGGCAATCAGCCCCAGCATTTT.

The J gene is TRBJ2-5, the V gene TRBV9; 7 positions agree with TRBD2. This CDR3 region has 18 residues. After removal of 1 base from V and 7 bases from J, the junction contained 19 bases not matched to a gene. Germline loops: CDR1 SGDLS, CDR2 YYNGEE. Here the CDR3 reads CASSVSGTTGFMDGTQYF. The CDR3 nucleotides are TGTGCCAGCAGCGTATCTGGGACTACCGGTTTTATGGACGGGACCCAGTACTTC.